This T cell receptor (beta chain) was recorded in a study of T cells after yellow fever vaccination. Universal primer sites and UMIs were introduced during 5'RACE template-switching synthesis of TCR cDNA. TCRdb passed the 5' RACE reads through MiXCR, listing each CDR3 protein once. The sample has around 610,000 distinct CDR3 sequences; approximately 12% are singletons. V lost 0 bases to trimming and J lost 6 bases, with 10 bases between them. The CDR3 is 14 amino acids. Germline V lookup: CDR1 SGHRS, CDR2 YFSETQ. This clonotype was counted ten times or more. No antigen is known for it. Study results and limitations: Most primary-vaccination clones recurred post-booster (roughly 96% CD4, over 70% CD8). Relatively few clonotypes were ones that appeared in both CD4 and CD8 compartments.

This clonotype originated in a young man who received the YFV17D yellow fever vaccine. The specimen was PBMCs, collected on the day of the yellow fever booster vaccination. The rearrangement links TRBV5-1 to TRBJ1-5, with D perhaps matching TRBD1 (6 bases). The CDR3 DNA reads as TGCGCCAGCAGCTTGGCAGGGGCGGGTCAGCCCCAGCATTTT. It translates to CASSLAGAGQPQHF.